The 15 T cell receptor beta chains in this list originate from one sample, sequenced in a study of glioma-infiltrating T cells (TCRdb year 2016). Sequenced on an Illumina MiSeq. TCR alpha and beta CDR3 regions were amplified with the iRepertoire nested amplicon-rescue multiplex PCR (arm-PCR) platform from RNA. TCRdb ran its own pipeline on the public reads, namely fastp trimming at Q25 and MiXCR clone calling, and kept in-frame beta chains. A single entry per CDR3 protein holds the most common genes and DNA from its merged rows. A total of approximately 140,000 distinct CDR3 sequences appear in this sample, 24% of them only once. The ten largest make up roughly 29% of the sample. The sequenced sample was glioma tissue, nonneoplastic brain tissue, or PBMCs (not recorded which). These receptors all stem from a human donor with low-grade glioma or glioblastoma, undergoing nonglioma brain surgery, or in good health (not recorded which).

This clonotype was seen more than once but under ten times. V and J are TRBV20-1 and TRBJ1-1, with a weak D call TRBD1 (5 bases). The CDR3 contains 13 residues. The germline V gene encodes CDR1 DFQATT and CDR2 SNEGSKA (reference sequence). The V and J ends lost 4 bases and 0 bases respectively, with 9 bases between them. This CDR3 is CSAMDTMNTEAFF. Here the CDR3 DNA reads TGCAGTGCTATGGACACCATGAACACTGAAGCTTTCTTT.

The count of this clonotype is one. The V call is TRBV29-1, the J call TRBJ2-1; a possible D gene is TRBD2 (5 bases). CDR1 and CDR2 (germline): SQVTM, ANQGSEA. Trimming pared 1 base from V and 5 bases from J, leaving 12 bases between. The CDR3 totals 14 residues. The CDR3 reads CSVEGLDLHNEQFF. CDR3 in DNA: TGCAGCGTTGAAGGGTTGGACTTACACAATGAGCAGTTCTTC.

This clonotype is deemed medium-sized. V and J are TRBV20-1 and TRBJ1-1; tentatively, D is TRBD1 (6 bases). The V gene lost 3 bases and the J gene lost 3 bases, with 11 bases spanning the gap. CDR3 length: 13 residues. Germline loops: CDR1 DFQATT, CDR2 SNEGSKA (reference sequence). As DNA, the CDR3 is TGCAGTGCTAGCGAGGGGGTGGACACTGAAGCTTTCTTT. Translated: CSASEGVDTEAFF.

This clonotype has a count of ten or more. The rearrangement joins TRBV27 to TRBJ1-3; possible D gene TRBD1, 6 bases. The CDR3 consists of 16 residues. V shed 2 bases and J shed 2 bases, with 13 bases lying between them. Germline assignment: CDR1 MNHEY and CDR2 SMNVEV (reference sequence). The CDR3: CASSLPDSPTGNTIYF. The CDR3 DNA follows: TGTGCCAGCAGTTTACCGGACAGCCCAACTGGAAACACCATATATTTT.

This clonotype is medium-sized in the sample. This chain joins TRBV28 and TRBJ1-1, with no clear D. The V end lost 7 bases, the J end lost 3 bases, and 12 bases lay between the germline ends. Per the germline V gene, CDR1 is MDHEN and CDR2 is SYDVKM. The CDR3 runs 13 residues. In DNA, the CDR3 is TGTGCCAGCACTCAGCTTTTGGACACTGAAGCTTTCTTT. This sequence encodes CASTQLLDTEAFF.

In its sample, this clonotype was seen a few times. The chain links TRBV12-3 or TRBV12-4 to TRBJ2-5; D unclear. V was pared by 5 bases and J by 6 bases, with 7 bases between. The CDR3 covers 11 residues. The CDR3 reads CASSPSQTQYF. Written as DNA, the CDR3 is TGTGCCAGCAGTCCGTCGCAGACCCAGTACTTC.

The genes are TRBV9 and TRBJ2-1; 9 bases fit TRBD1. The germline V gene has CDR1 SGDLS and CDR2 YYNGEE. Trimming cost V 2 bases and J 8 bases; bases outside gene matches: 8. The CDR3 is made up of 15 amino acids. The CDR3: CASSVPGQGRHEQFF. DNA for the CDR3: TGTGCCAGCAGCGTGCCGGGACAGGGCCGCCATGAGCAGTTCTTC.

CDR3 DNA sequence: TGCAGTGCTAGAGAGGCCTACAGGGGGAATCAGCCCCAGCATTTT. Residues: CSAREAYRGNQPQHF. The chain combines TRBV20-1 with TRBJ1-5; 8 bases fit TRBD1. J was trimmed by 4 bases and V by 0 bases; bases with no gene match: 5. CDR1 and CDR2 from the germline V gene are DFQATT and SNEGSKA (reference sequence). There are 15 residues in the CDR3.

This clonotype has more than one count but fewer than ten. The J gene is TRBJ1-2, the V gene TRBV28; TRBD1 matches at 9 bases. CDR1 is MDHEN, CDR2 SYDVKM, per germline. This CDR3 spans 15 amino acids. Trimming cost V 3 bases and J 2 bases; bases outside gene matches: 4. The CDR3 DNA reads TGTGCCAGCAGTTTTTCCGGGACAGGGAACTATGGCTACACCTTC. Its translation: CASSFSGTGNYGYTF.

This clonotype was observed a few times. This sequence joins TRBV7-2 and TRBJ1-5; D is possibly TRBD1 (5 bases). The V end was cut by 5 bases, the J end by 4 bases, with 15 bases between. Germline V CDR1 and CDR2: SGHTA, FQGNSA. The CDR3 contains 15 residues. The CDR3 DNA reads TGTGCCAGCAGCCGCCCCCGGGACGGTAATCAGCCCCAGCATTTT. Its translation: CASSRPRDGNQPQHF.

About this clonotype: One junction end disagrees with the germline gene, perhaps due to a read error. The V gene is TRBV11-2, the J gene TRBJ2-5; 9 bases map to TRBD1. Per the germline V gene, CDR1 is SGHAT and CDR2 is FQNNGV. This CDR3 has 14 residues. CDR3: CASSFTTGTGPSSF. CDR3 coding DNA: TGTGCCAGCAGCTTTACAACCGGGACAGGGCCTTCGTCTTTC.

This clonotype appeared many times. DNA of the CDR3: TGTGCCAGCAGCCCATTGACTAGCGGGGGTACAGATACGCAGTATTTT. The encoded protein is CASSPLTSGGTDTQYF. V usage is TRBV27 and J usage is TRBJ2-3; 12 bases align to TRBD2. CDR1 and CDR2 from the germline V gene are MNHEY and SMNVEV (reference sequence). The CDR3 is made up of 16 amino acids. V gave up 6 bases and J gave up 3 bases; unmatched junction bases: 7.

The chain employs TRBV7-9 and TRBJ2-7; a possible D gene is TRBD1 (6 bases). Germline V lookup: CDR1 SEHNR, CDR2 FQNEAQ (reference sequence). CDR3 size: 14 residues. Trimming took off 0 bases at V and 3 bases at J, with 9 bases between the two ends. In DNA form, the CDR3 reads TGTGCCAGCAGCTTAGCGGGGGCCCGCTACGAGCAGTACGTC. This encodes CASSLAGARYEQYV.

This clonotype has ten or more counts. This chain links TRBV6-6 with TRBJ1-1; 7 bases map to TRBD1. Germline V gene data show CDR1 as MNHNY and CDR2 as SVGAGI (reference sequence). The CDR3 loop spans 16 amino acids. V was clipped by 0 bases and J by 1 base; unmatched bases: 5. As DNA, the CDR3 is TGTGCCAGCAGTTACTCGACAGGGATCGGGAACACTGAAGCTTTCTTT. Its protein is CASSYSTGIGNTEAFF.

The rearrangement joins TRBV11-2 to TRBJ1-2; 7 nucleotides align to TRBD1. Germline V gene sequence: CDR1 SGHAT, CDR2 FQNNGV. The CDR3 runs to 13 residues. V shed 5 bases, J shed 7 bases, and the junction held 7 bases outside the gene matches. The CDR3 nucleotides are TGTGCCAGCAGCGAAACAGGGGATTTTGGCTACACCTTC. It codes for CASSETGDFGYTF.